This T cell receptor (beta chain) was sequenced in a study of T-cell memory formation after mild COVID-19. On the study more broadly: Each donor largely had its own TCR clusters.

This clonotype was counted only a few times. TCRdb passed the 5' RACE reads through MiXCR, listing each CDR3 protein once. Here the sample spans 380,000 or so distinct CDR3 sequences, about 15% being singletons. Germline lookup yields CDR1 MNHEY and CDR2 SMNVEV (reference sequence). V gave up 4 bases and J gave up 5 bases, with 16 bases separating them. The CDR3 consists of 15 residues. The clonotype comes from a man aged 18-30 years who had mild COVID-19 (a few samples of this study predate the infection). Cell type and time point are not known. The chain uses TRBV27 and TRBJ2-3; tentatively, D is TRBD1 or TRBD2 (5 bases each). Sequencing was carried out using PBMCs or a T cell subset sorted from them (not recorded which). The CDR3 nucleotides are TGTGCCAGCAGTTCCGGACTCAGTCAGGGAGATACGCAGTATTTT. It translates to CASSSGLSQGDTQYF.